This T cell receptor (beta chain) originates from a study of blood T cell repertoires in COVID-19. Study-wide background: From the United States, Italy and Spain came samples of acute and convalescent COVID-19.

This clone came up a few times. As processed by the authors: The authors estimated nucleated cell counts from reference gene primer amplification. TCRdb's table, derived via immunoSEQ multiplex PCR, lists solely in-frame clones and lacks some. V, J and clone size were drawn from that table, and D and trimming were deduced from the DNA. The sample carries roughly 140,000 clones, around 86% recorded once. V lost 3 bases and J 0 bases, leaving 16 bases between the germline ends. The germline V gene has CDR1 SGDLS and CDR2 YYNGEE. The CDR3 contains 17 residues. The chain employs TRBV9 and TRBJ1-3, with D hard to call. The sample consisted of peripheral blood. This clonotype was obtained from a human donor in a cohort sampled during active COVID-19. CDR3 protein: CASSAPGGFISGNTIYF. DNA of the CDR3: TGTGCCAGCAGCGCCCCGGGAGGCTTTATCTCTGGAAACACCATATATTTT.